This record looks at one T cell receptor (beta chain) sequence and its context. This sample is part of a study of shared clonotypes between healthy human individuals. This table comes from immunoSEQ multiplex PCR, and its TCRdb copy is limited to in-frame clones, with some not included. The table includes approximately 340,000 clones, 74% detected once. This TCR derives from a man younger than 45 in good health. The sequenced material came from memory CD4+ T cells sorted from blood. Subset given: CD45RA-negative fraction.

This CDR3 is CASTQHGVASGSDEQFF. CDR3 DNA: TGTGCCAGCACTCAACACGGCGTGGCTAGTGGCAGCGATGAGCAGTTCTTC. The chain links TRBV19 to TRBJ2-1; D unresolved. The CDR3 length is 17 residues. Germline CDR1 is LNHDA and CDR2 is SQIVND (reference sequence). Trimming took 9 bases from V and 8 from J, leaving 29 bases between them. Variable domain in full (rest from reference TRBV19 and TRBJ2-1): DGGITQSPKYLFRKEGQNVTLSCEQNLNHDAMYWYRQDPGQGLRLIYYSQIVNDFQKGDIAEGYSVSREKKESFPLTVTSAQKNPTAFYLCASTQHGVASGSDEQFFGPGTRLTVL.